This TCR beta chain was identified during a study of shared clonotypes between healthy human individuals (dated by TCRdb to 2019 to 2021). Context from the whole study: A couple of women and a few men aged 18 to 49 years were included in the cohort. Per donor, three plates each were used for CD4 naive and CD4 memory, two for CD8 naive, and one for CD8 memory. To estimate repertoire size and how much clonotype sharing occurs between individuals, the study deeply sequenced the blood TCR repertoires of several healthy adults. To increase sequencing depth and limit assay-specific biases, different laboratories used diverse techniques to prepare libraries and sequence TCR repertoires. Per donor, leukapheresis produced somewhere between about 0.85 and 10 billion PBMCs. Broader findings and caveats from the paper: Rarefaction of sorted-subset datasets indicated incomplete sequencing despite the large sequencing depth. The genetic and exposure-history diversity represented was limited by the small number of donors. Estimated clonotype richness was generally larger for naive than for memory subsets. Sampling was restricted to blood, and TCR repertoires in tissue are likely to differ from TCR repertoires in blood. When a few donors were compared, the shared fraction of clonotypes was around 5% for naive CD4, approximately 3.3% for naive CD8, about 2.5% for memory CD4, and around 0.4% for memory CD8. Based on pairwise subsampling, the degree of clonotype sharing among donors was expected to be affected by sequencing depth. Clonotypes shared by all four sorted-subset donors showed higher generation probabilities than non-shared clonotypes.

CD8 naive samples were obtained by positive selection for CCR7 among CD45RO-negative cells, yielding a CD45RA+CCR7+ population from which TemRA cells were excluded. The donors were healthy, HIV-negative adults with no recently reported acute infections or vaccinations. Every donor was a Caucasian adult residing in Nashville, Tennessee, USA. Blood was collected by leukapheresis, and PBMCs were isolated by Ficoll-Histopaque density gradient centrifugation and then cryopreserved in liquid nitrogen vapor phase. Analytical flow cytometry was used to check the purity and quantity of every magnetically sorted T cell population. Each sorted fraction had its genomic DNA isolated and then quantified by UV absorbance on a Nanodrop 2000c. Using the deep immunoSEQ assay, TCR CDR3 regions were amplified from genomic DNA by multiplex PCR. Extracted genomic DNA from each cell subset was spread evenly across all wells of several immunoSEQ 96-well plates, with each plate serving as a replicate. For sorted subsets, approximately 200 ng of genomic DNA, equivalent to some 30,000 T cell genomes, went into each replicate PCR. Purified libraries were measured with a Qubit 3.0 fluorometer, size-checked on a Bioanalyzer 2100, and measured again with the KAPA Library Quantification kit. A separate single-read 150-cycle Illumina NextSeq 550 flow cell was used to sequence each immunoSEQ 96-well plate. Regarding the original processing steps: The immunoSEQ output contained only junctional sequences without quality scores, so filtering could not match that applied to full-length reads. Sequences were annotated with PyIR, a Python wrapper for IgBLAST v1.9, and V/J genes and CDR3 were assigned using IMGT germline references. Reads were removed for weak V/J assignments (E-value above 1e-6), missing CDR3, stop codons, out-of-frame junctions, or ambiguous translated residues. V3J clonotypes were defined as sequences sharing the same inferred V gene, J gene, and CDR3 amino acid sequence. The percentage overlap between two repertoires was calculated by dividing the number of shared unique clonotypes by the size of the smaller repertoire. Richness of each repertoire was evaluated using RTK rarefaction, the Chao1 estimator, and Recon v2.1 estimates of unobserved clonotypes. Generation probabilities for all TCRbeta clonotypes obtained by the gDNA method from several donors were computed using OLGA. TCRdb re-hosts the immuneACCESS table, in-frame sequences only. Its copies lack some clones; in the studies checked, an unresolved V gene accounts for under half of them, and the cause for the rest is not known. V and J calls and clone size are copied from that table; D and trimming were computed from the DNA. In all, the sample holds hundreds of thousands of clones, and approximately 95% of those were seen once. The ten biggest clones cover around 0.11% of the sample.

A note on this clone: It has no known antigen specificity. Base qualities are not at hand, and no much larger clone is one base apart.

CDR1 and CDR2 were assigned from the germline V gene as MDHEN and SYDVKM. The CDR3 spans 13 residues, from the cysteine through the phenylalanine. CDR3 DNA is the only sequence kept; it has 39 bases, read in frame from the first base. This TCR came from a woman in her thirties in good health. The chain employs TRBV28 and TRBJ2-5; the junction holds 7 bases that match TRBD1. The J call could be wrong; TRBJ2-7 is a better fit for the DNA end. Sequencing was done on a sample of naive CD8+ T cells sorted from blood. Sample cell subset or site, as interpreted from the label and publication: CD45RA+CCR7+. The encoded CDR3 is CASSHGTVHEQYF. The DNA sequence is as follows: TGTGCCAGCAGCCACGGGACAGTCCACGAGCAGTACTTC.